Below, 30 T cell receptor beta chains from the same sample are listed, as sequenced in a study of vaccination and CD4 T cells after COVID-19. Sequencing of the DNA from cultured CD4+ T cells was carried out with the Oncomine TCR Beta short-read assay. Each CDR3 protein gets one entry after TCRdb re-called the PCR reads with MiXCR. Of nearly 25,000 distinct CDR3 sequences listed, around 30% are singletons. Specified time point: late sampling 161 to 241 days after vaccination in a few convalescent patients. Treatment defined: 10-day PBMC culture with coronavirus spike peptide pools or control peptides (ViraFEST assay). For these TCRs, the target antigens are not known. The specimen was CD4+ T cells from blood, cultured in vitro, collected about 7 months after SARS-CoV-2 vaccination. Every receptor here comes from a human donor who had recovered from COVID-19.

CDR3 DNA: TGTGCCAGCAGCTTCCCAACAGGGACGGGAGAGACCCAGTACTTC. It encodes CASSFPTGTGETQYF. This chain joins TRBV5-4 and TRBJ2-5, with a tentative D call TRBD1 (6 bases). V lost 2 bases and J lost 4, with 15 bases in between. The CDR3 covers 15 residues. Germline V gives CDR1 SGHNT, CDR2 YYREEE (reference sequence).

This chain connects TRBV24-1 to TRBJ2-3; 9 bases line up with TRBD2. There are 16 residues in the CDR3. The germline CDR1 and CDR2 sequences are KGHDR and SFDVKD. The trim removed 0 bases at V and 2 bases at J, leaving 2 bases unmatched. The DNA of the CDR3 is TGTGCCACCAGTGATTTGGCTAGCGGGATCACAGATACGCAGTATTTT. Protein: CATSDLASGITDTQYF.

This clonotype showed up just a few times. The rearrangement links TRBV20-1 to TRBJ2-7, with D tentatively TRBD1 (6 bases). Germline loops: CDR1 DFQATT, CDR2 SNEGSKA (reference sequence). V lost 6 bases to trimming and J lost 1 base, with 19 bases between them. The CDR3 spans 15 residues. CDR3 residues: CSAPWSGAKSYEQYF. CDR3 in DNA: TGCAGTGCCCCCTGGTCAGGGGCCAAATCCTACGAGCAGTACTTC.

This chain uses TRBV20-1 with TRBJ2-1, with a tentative D call TRBD2 (5 bases). V lost 3 bases, J lost 0 bases, and 9 bases lay in between. This CDR3 spans 14 amino acids. Germline-derived CDR1 and CDR2 are DFQATT and SNEGSKA (reference sequence). This chain's CDR3 is CSASDGGSYNEQFF. The DNA for the CDR3 is TGCAGTGCTAGTGACGGAGGCTCCTACAATGAGCAGTTCTTC.

The CDR3 sequence: CASSLISLAGGPNEQYF. CDR3 nucleotide sequence: TGTGCCAGCAGCCTTATAAGTCTGGCGGGAGGTCCCAACGAGCAGTACTTC. The rearrangement uses TRBV7-2 and TRBJ2-7, with TRBD2 identical over 8 bases. Trimming removed 5 bases from V and 5 bases from J; junction bases left unmatched: 17. The CDR3 extends over 17 amino acids. The V gene's germline CDR1 is SGHTA and CDR2 FQGNSA.

The rearrangement links TRBV28 to TRBJ2-7, with 7 bases that match TRBD1. The CDR3 runs 13 residues. The junction had 1 base not matched to a gene; V was cut back by 3 bases and J by 2 bases. Looked up from germline, CDR1 is MDHEN and CDR2 is SYDVKM. The chain's CDR3 is CASSLRGPYEQYF. In nucleotides, the CDR3 is TGTGCCAGCAGTTTGAGGGGGCCCTACGAGCAGTACTTC.

The rearrangement links TRBV20-1 to TRBJ1-1; TRBD1 aligns across 9 bases. The CDR3 covers 15 residues. V shed 6 bases and J 0 bases; nucleotides not matched to a gene: 8. Germline CDR1 DFQATT, CDR2 SNEGSKA (reference sequence). CDR3: CSAGTGQEMNTEAFF. The CDR3 DNA follows: TGCAGTGCCGGGACAGGGCAGGAGATGAACACTGAAGCTTTCTTT.

The chain carries TRBV19 and TRBJ1-1; D gene unclear. This CDR3 spans 15 amino acids. Trimming took off 6 bases at V and 1 base at J, with 15 bases between the two ends. CDR1 is LNHDA and CDR2 is SQIVND in the germline V gene (reference sequence). The CDR3 protein is CASRHTLRGNTEAFF. The CDR3 nucleotides are TGTGCCAGTAGGCATACCCTCCGGGGGAACACTGAAGCTTTCTTT.

This clonotype was found a few times. The J gene is TRBJ2-7, the V gene TRBV20-1; D is tentatively TRBD1 or TRBD2 (6 bases each). The V gene's germline CDR1 is DFQATT and CDR2 SNEGSKA (reference sequence). Trimming left V 3 bases short and J 10 bases short, with 19 bases between. The CDR3 is 13 residues long. In nucleotides, the CDR3 is TGCAGTGCTAGTATTGGGGGGACACCTGATCAGTACTTC. Translating it yields CSASIGGTPDQYF.

This rearrangement joins TRBV6-1 to TRBJ2-3; D gene unclear. The CDR3 extends over 12 amino acids. The V end lost 8 bases, the J end lost 5 bases, and 11 bases lay between the germline ends. Germline-derived CDR1 and CDR2 are MNHNS and SASEGT. Here the CDR3 DNA reads TGTGCCAGCTCTCCCTCTATAGATACGCAGTATTTT. Amino acid sequence: CASSPSIDTQYF.

This chain connects TRBV20-1 to TRBJ2-7, with 7 bases identical to TRBD2. CDR3 length: 14 residues. After removal of 4 bases from V and 0 bases from J, the junction contained 6 bases not matched to a gene. Germline V gene data show CDR1 as DFQATT and CDR2 as SNEGSKA (reference sequence). The CDR3 DNA follows: TGCAGTGCTATCAGCGGGACTAACTCCTACGAGCAGTACTTC. It translates to CSAISGTNSYEQYF.

Of note for this clonotype: One end of the junction fails to match germline, which may point to a read error. The chain recombines TRBV6-1 with TRBJ2-1; D is possibly TRBD1 or TRBD2 (6 bases each). Germline-derived CDR1 and CDR2 are MNHNS and SASEGT. The CDR3 is 11 residues long. CDR3 nucleotides: TGTGCCAGCCGGGGGCAGGTGGTGGCTCTCTTC. This translates into CASRGQVVALF.

There are a few counts of this clonotype. The chain joins TRBV6-5 to TRBJ1-6; 7 nucleotides line up with TRBD1. Per the germline V gene, CDR1 is MNHEY and CDR2 is SVGAGI. The CDR3 runs 14 residues. The trim removed 2 bases at V and 8 bases at J, leaving 3 bases unmatched. The CDR3 loop is CASSYEGGDSPLHF. The CDR3 nucleotides are TGTGCCAGCAGTTACGAAGGGGGCGATTCACCCCTCCACTTT.

In this sample, this clonotype turned up a few times. The CDR3 region has the DNA TGTGCCAGCAGCGGTCCTCTGGTCTTCCCAGATACGCAGTATTTT. Protein: CASSGPLVFPDTQYF. V and J are TRBV7-2 and TRBJ2-3; D unresolved. Trimming took 5 bases from V and 4 from J, leaving 16 bases between them. Germline V gives CDR1 SGHTA, CDR2 FQGNSA. This CDR3 contains 15 residues.

By share of the sample, this clonotype is medium-sized. V gene TRBV10-3 combines with J gene TRBJ2-7; D might be TRBD1 (6 bases). V was shortened by 6 bases and J by 5 bases, with 11 bases between the two germline ends. From germline, CDR1 is ENHRY and CDR2 SYGVKD. The CDR3 runs 12 residues. The CDR3 DNA is TGTGCCATCAGCGTACAGGGCGACGAGCAGTACTTC. This codes for CAISVQGDEQYF.

By share, this clonotype counts as medium-sized (0.01 to 0.1%). The chain links TRBV7-3 to TRBJ2-5, with 13 bases that match TRBD2. With V trimmed by 6 bases and J by 5 bases, 9 bases remained unmatched. The CDR3 consists of 16 residues. Germline CDR1 and CDR2: SGHTA and FQGTGA. CDR3 coding DNA: TGTGCCAGCAGTCGTGGGACTAGCGGGGAGGGGGAGACCCAGTACTTC. Translated: CASSRGTSGEGETQYF.

This sequence joins TRBV19 and TRBJ1-5; a possible D gene is TRBD1 (6 bases). This CDR3 comprises 16 residues. CDR1 LNHDA and CDR2 SQIVND come from the germline V gene (reference sequence). Deletions cut 5 bases from V and 0 bases from J, with 14 bases between. The CDR3 DNA follows: TGTGCCAGTAGTCCTATAACAGGGAATAGCAATCAGCCCCAGCATTTT. Protein sequence: CASSPITGNSNQPQHF.

Comments on this clonotype: This could be a read error, since a much larger clone is one nucleotide away. The chain links TRBV24-1 to TRBJ2-5, with no clear D. This CDR3 contains 14 residues. The germline V gene has CDR1 KGHDR and CDR2 SFDVKD. CDR3 in amino acids: CATSNPKTPETRYF. The CDR3 nucleotides are TGTGCCACCAGTAACCCCAAAACCCCAGAGACCCGGTACTTC.

This clonotype was counted a few times. The chain combines TRBV10-3 with TRBJ2-7; either TRBD1 or TRBD2 may supply D (5 bases each). The CDR3 consists of 13 residues. Germline V CDR1 and CDR2: ENHRY, SYGVKD. V shed 11 bases and J shed 3 bases, with 17 bases lying between them. CDR3 nucleotides: TGTGCCGCAAACTCTGGGGACGACTACGAGCAGTACTTC. Encoded protein: CAANSGDDYEQYF.

This CDR3 reads CAISESLGFGYTF. CDR3 nucleotides: TGTGCCATCAGTGAGTCGTTGGGTTTTGGCTACACCTTC. The V and J genes are TRBV10-3 and TRBJ1-2; no definite D call. This CDR3 spans 13 amino acids. Trimming shortened V by 0 bases and J by 7 bases, and 9 bases separated the two germline ends. In germline, CDR1 is ENHRY, CDR2 SYGVKD.

Within the sample, this clonotype is medium-sized (0.01 to 0.1%). The chain is built from TRBV28 and TRBJ1-5; D is undetermined. CDR3 length: 12 residues. V was cut by 3 bases and J by 1 base, with 1 base left in between. Germline-derived CDR1 and CDR2 are MDHEN and SYDVKM. The CDR3 reads CASSFSNQPQHF. The CDR3, as DNA: TGTGCCAGCAGTTTCAGCAATCAGCCCCAGCATTTT.

V gene TRBV28 combines with J gene TRBJ2-7, with D maybe TRBD1 (5 bases). CDR3 size: 10 residues. The germline CDR1 and CDR2 sequences are MDHEN and SYDVKM. The V gene lost 10 bases and the J gene lost 11 bases, with 15 bases spanning the gap. CDR3 sequence reads: CATSRQKEYF. CDR3 DNA: TGTGCCACCTCCAGACAGAAGGAGTACTTC.

This clonotype was counted a few times. CDR3 residues: CASSPTGANYGYTF. CDR3 nucleotides: TGTGCCAGCAGCCCGACAGGGGCTAACTATGGCTACACCTTC. The chain joins TRBV5-5 to TRBJ1-2, with 8 bases fitting TRBD1. The V and J ends lost 4 bases and 0 bases, in that order; junction bases with no gene match: 2. Germline V gives CDR1 SGHKS, CDR2 YYEKEE (reference sequence). The CDR3 runs 14 residues.

The genes are TRBV15 and TRBJ1-2, with a weak D call TRBD1 (5 bases). This CDR3 contains 15 residues. From germline, CDR1 is LNHNV and CDR2 YYDKDF (reference sequence). The germline V and J ends were trimmed by 7 bases and 4 bases, with 19 bases remaining between them. CDR3 in DNA: TGTGCCACCAATCGTGCAGGGAGGTTGGGCTATGGCTACACCTTC. It encodes CATNRAGRLGYGYTF.

V usage is TRBV28 and J usage is TRBJ1-1; 7 nucleotides align to TRBD1. The germline gives CDR1 MDHEN, CDR2 SYDVKM. With V trimmed by 10 bases and J by 2 bases, 4 bases remained unmatched. The CDR3 sequence is 12 residues long. The CDR3 DNA reads as TGTGCCACCGGGACAGCAAACACTGAAGCTTTCTTT. Residues: CATGTANTEAFF.

The CDR3 protein is CASSLLPGGTGSTDTQYF. The CDR3 region has the DNA TGTGCCAGCAGCTTACTGCCAGGGGGGACGGGAAGCACAGATACGCAGTATTTT. This rearrangement joins TRBV7-2 to TRBJ2-3; D may be TRBD1 (7 bases). This CDR3 has 18 residues. V was pared by 2 bases and J by 0 bases, with 18 bases between. The V gene's germline CDR1 is SGHTA and CDR2 FQGNSA.

This clonotype turned up a few times. The V and J genes are TRBV6-4 and TRBJ1-5; TRBD1 is a possible D gene (5 bases). Trimming removed 7 bases at V and 4 bases at J, with 17 bases between. CDR1 MRHNA and CDR2 SNTAGT come from the germline V gene. The CDR3 has 15 residues. The CDR3 nucleotides read TGTGCCAGCACCCCGCGGGGGGTGATAAATCAGCCCCAGCATTTT. Amino acid sequence: CASTPRGVINQPQHF.

This clonotype came up a few times. The chain links TRBV4-2 to TRBJ2-5; 7 bases match TRBD2. The V gene end was trimmed by 4 bases and the J gene end by 5 bases; junction bases not matched to a gene: 16. This CDR3 has 17 residues. Looked up from germline, CDR1 is LGHNA and CDR2 is YNFKEQ. The CDR3 nucleotides are TGTGCCAGCAGCCGTTCGGATCATGGGGGGGGGATCGAGACCCAGTACTTC. Its protein is CASSRSDHGGGIETQYF.

The chain carries TRBV29-1 and TRBJ1-1; 9 nucleotides align to TRBD1. V shed 3 bases and J 5 bases; nucleotides not matched to a gene: 4. The germline V gene has CDR1 SQVTM and CDR2 ANQGSEA. The CDR3 is 13 amino acids. The DNA for the CDR3 is TGCAGCGTTGAGACCGGACAGGGGACTGAAGCTTTCTTT. It is translated as CSVETGQGTEAFF.

This clonotype appeared a few times. V and J are TRBV6-2 or TRBV6-3 and TRBJ2-5; TRBD2 matches at 10 bases. The CDR3 contains 14 residues. V lost 6 bases, J lost 4 bases, and 5 bases stayed unmatched. Per the germline V gene, CDR1 is MNHEY and CDR2 is SVGEGT. The CDR3 DNA reads TGTGCCAGCAGACCTAGCGGGAGTGGAGAGACCCAGTACTTC. Protein: CASRPSGSGETQYF.